One sample yielded the 10 T cell receptor beta chains listed below, sequenced in a study of Ad26.COV2.S vaccination and SARS-CoV-2 variants. Indicated treatment: roughly 19 received Ad26.COV2.S at low or high dose, single or two shots; about 5 received placebo; per-sample allocation not given. Samples analyzed were those drawn on day 63 after the first vaccine or placebo injection. Clones were sequenced by immunoSEQ multiplex PCR, and TCRdb holds only the in-frame ones, with some missing. The sample consists of around 340,000 clones, about 86% of them appearing once. The input for sequencing was peripheral blood, taken in a trial of Ad26.COV2.S vaccine versus placebo. The receptors were sampled from a person aged 18-60 years who received the Ad26.COV2.S COVID-19 vaccine or a placebo.

V gene TRBV9 combines with J gene TRBJ1-1; D not resolved. V was pared by 1 base and J by 2 bases, with 9 bases between. In germline, CDR1 is SGDLS, CDR2 YYNGEE. The CDR3 is 14 residues long. The CDR3 protein is CASSVSGGNTEAFF. Written as DNA, the CDR3 is TGTGCCAGCAGCGTATCAGGCGGAAACACTGAAGCTTTCTTT.

V and J are TRBV4-3 and TRBJ1-6; 8 bases are a match to TRBD1. The CDR3 length is 18 residues. CDR1 and CDR2 from the germline V gene are LGHNA and YSLEER. The V gene end was trimmed by 4 bases and the J gene end by 4 bases; junction bases not matched to a gene: 12. Here the CDR3 reads CASSPNGQGKIYNSPLHF. CDR3 coding DNA: TGCGCCAGCAGCCCCAACGGACAGGGAAAGATATATAATTCACCCCTCCACTTT.

V usage is TRBV28 and J usage is TRBJ1-2; D is undetermined. Per germline, CDR1 MDHEN and CDR2 SYDVKM. The V gene lost 6 bases and the J gene lost 3 bases, with 11 bases spanning the gap. This CDR3 region has 13 residues. In DNA form, the CDR3 reads TGTGCCAGCAGCCCGCACCTTCACTATGGCTACACCTTC. Translating gives CASSPHLHYGYTF.

The CDR3: CASSLWDTNYGYTF. CDR3 in DNA: TGCGCCAGCAGCTTGTGGGATACTAACTATGGCTACACCTTC. This sequence joins TRBV5-1 and TRBJ1-2; D uncertain. This CDR3 is 14 amino acids long. The V gene's germline CDR1 is SGHRS and CDR2 YFSETQ. The V end lost 1 base, the J end lost 0 bases, and 7 bases lay between the germline ends.

The gene calls are TRBV4-2 and TRBJ2-3, with TRBD2 matching over 12 bases. After removal of 5 bases from V and 0 bases from J, the junction contained 6 bases not matched to a gene. The CDR3 has 17 amino acids. Per the germline V gene, CDR1 is LGHNA and CDR2 is YNFKEQ. CDR3 region: CASSTGLAGYSTDTQYF. CDR3 DNA sequence: TGTGCCAGCAGCACAGGACTAGCGGGGTACAGCACAGATACGCAGTATTTT.

The genes are TRBV5-1 and TRBJ2-7; TRBD1 or TRBD2 may be the D gene (5 bases each). The CDR3 sequence is 13 residues long. Trimming stripped 0 bases from V and 6 bases from J, with 10 bases between. CDR1 is SGHRS, CDR2 YFSETQ, per germline. The CDR3 nucleotides are TGCGCCAGCAGCTTGGATACGGGGCTCGAGCAGTACTTC. Amino acid sequence: CASSLDTGLEQYF.

The genes are TRBV2 and TRBJ2-1; TRBD2 aligns across 11 bases. The V gene end was trimmed by 8 bases and the J gene end by 4 bases; junction bases not matched to a gene: 10. This CDR3 region has 16 residues. From germline, CDR1 is SNHLY and CDR2 FYNNEI. The CDR3 is CASSRGLAGPYNEQFF. The DNA of the CDR3 is TGTGCCAGCTCTAGAGGACTAGCGGGTCCTTACAATGAGCAGTTCTTC.

The chain uses TRBV11-2 and TRBJ2-1, with D perhaps TRBD2 (5 bases). The CDR3 contains 14 residues. With 5 bases removed from V and 2 bases from J, the gap between germline ends came to 10 bases. Germline V gene data show CDR1 as SGHAT and CDR2 as FQNNGV. As DNA, the CDR3 is TGTGCCAGCAGCCCGCGGGCTACCTACAATGAGCAGTTCTTC. It translates to CASSPRATYNEQFF.

The J gene is TRBJ2-7, the V gene TRBV7-9; D may be TRBD1 (6 bases). Germline-derived CDR1 and CDR2 are SEHNR and FQNEAQ (reference sequence). This CDR3 contains 14 residues. V lost 2 bases to trimming and J lost 5 bases, with 13 bases between them. The CDR3 DNA reads as TGTGCCAGCAGCTTAACTCTGGGGGCGGACGAGCAGTACTTC. Translating gives CASSLTLGADEQYF.

The chain is built from TRBV4-3 and TRBJ2-7; D is unresolved. V lost 1 base, J lost 13 bases, and 11 bases lay in between. CDR1 LGHNA and CDR2 YSLEER come from the germline V gene. The CDR3 spans 11 residues. CDR3 nucleotides: TGCGCCAGCAGCCAAGGTGGGATCTCCTACTTC. Translated, it gives CASSQGGISYF.